Following are 13 T cell receptor beta chains from one sample sequenced in a study of blood T cells in healthy people across ages. Combining a sample-barcoded 5' primer with a J-beta primer mix, a second PCR ran for roughly 7 to 11 cycles. MiXCR was run by TCRdb on the 5' RACE reads, yielding one entry per CDR3 protein. The sample includes about 1.1 million distinct CDR3 sequences, roughly two fifths seen only once; the top ten take over 10%. Sequences were obtained from blood. The receptors were sampled from a man between 18 and 35 years old in good health.

This clonotype has just a few counts. The chain links TRBV5-1 to TRBJ1-1, with D unclear. The CDR3 loop spans 14 amino acids. Trimming cost V 4 bases and J 0 bases, with 10 bases left between them. Germline CDR1 is SGHRS and CDR2 is YFSETQ. CDR3 residues: CASSPSTVNTEAFF. The CDR3 DNA sequence: TGCGCCAGCAGCCCCTCCACGGTGAACACTGAAGCTTTCTTT.

In DNA form, the CDR3 reads TGTGCCAGCAGCTTAAGGCTTGGGGGACTTGGAGAGACCCAGTACTTC. Its translation is CASSLRLGGLGETQYF. The chain uses TRBV11-2 and TRBJ2-5; perhaps TRBD2 as D (6 bases). V dropped 2 bases and J dropped 4 bases, with 17 bases sitting between them. Germline CDR1 SGHAT, CDR2 FQNNGV. This CDR3 region has 16 residues.

Many counts were recorded for this clonotype. The chain uses TRBV12-3 or TRBV12-4 and TRBJ2-3; a weak D match, TRBD1 (6 bases). The CDR3 contains 12 residues. The germline V and J ends were trimmed by 7 bases and 4 bases, with 9 bases remaining between them. The chain's CDR3 is CASIKGADTQYF. In nucleotides, the CDR3 is TGTGCCAGCATCAAGGGGGCAGATACGCAGTATTTT.

This clonotype was detected only a few times. The chain joins TRBV29-1 to TRBJ2-7; TRBD2 matches 8 bases. Per germline, CDR1 SQVTM and CDR2 ANQGSEA. Losses at the gene ends were 5 bases for V and 3 bases for J; bases not matched to a gene: 9. The CDR3 loop spans 14 amino acids. CDR3 coding DNA: TGCAGCGTTAAGTCCGGGGGGGCTGTCTACGAGCAGTACTTC. Translation: CSVKSGGAVYEQYF.

There are a few counts of this clonotype. The chain employs TRBV10-3 and TRBJ2-5; D unresolved. V was cut by 0 bases and J by 4 bases, with 6 bases left in between. This CDR3 region has 13 residues. Germline CDR1 is ENHRY and CDR2 is SYGVKD. The CDR3 spells CAISESAGETQYF. The CDR3 nucleotides are TGTGCCATCAGTGAGTCTGCAGGAGAGACCCAGTACTTC.

V usage is TRBV6-5 and J usage is TRBJ2-7; D is unclear. With 2 bases removed from V and 0 bases from J, the gap between germline ends came to 11 bases. The CDR3 is 15 amino acids. Germline CDR1 reads MNHEY; CDR2 reads SVGAGI. The CDR3 nucleotides are TGTGCCAGCAGTTACCGTCAATCGAGCTCCTACGAGCAGTACTTC. Translating gives CASSYRQSSSYEQYF.

In its sample, this clonotype was seen a few times. J is TRBJ2-5 and V is TRBV7-3; perhaps TRBD1 as D (5 bases). V was cut by 1 base and J by 5 bases, with 14 bases left in between. The germline CDR1 and CDR2 sequences are SGHTA and FQGTGA. This CDR3 spans 15 amino acids. As DNA, the CDR3 is TGTGCCAGCAGCTTAAGCCAGGGTTCCGTGGAGACCCAGTACTTC. Translated, it gives CASSLSQGSVETQYF.

As to this clonotype: This could be a read error, since a much larger clone is one nucleotide away. The chain joins TRBV29-1 to TRBJ2-7, with no clear D. Germline V gene sequence: CDR1 SQVTM, CDR2 ANQGSEA. V lost 0 bases to trimming and J lost 7 bases, with 13 bases between them. The CDR3 extends over 13 amino acids. CDR3 protein: CSVEELRLNEQYF. Written as DNA, the CDR3 is TGCAGCGTTGAAGAATTGAGATTGAATGAGCAGTACTTC.

Concerning this clonotype: At one end, the junction sequence differs from germline, possibly due to a read error. The chain joins TRBV6-6 to TRBJ2-3; 12 bases fit TRBD1. CDR1 and CDR2 from the germline V gene are MNHNY and SVGAGI (reference sequence). The CDR3 has 15 amino acids. The CDR3 reads CASTSGTGGTYTQYF. DNA of the CDR3: TGTGCCAGCACCTCAGGGACAGGGGGCACATATACGCAGTATTTT.

As for this clonotype: One junction end disagrees with the germline gene, perhaps due to a read error. The J gene is TRBJ2-7, the V gene TRBV3-1; no firm D call. Germline lookup yields CDR1 LGHDT and CDR2 YNNKEL (reference sequence). The CDR3 is 15 residues long. DNA of the CDR3: TGTGCCGGCAGCCAGTCTCCGGCCTTCTACAATGAGCAGTACTTC. Translation gives CAGSQSPAFYNEQYF.

The rearrangement joins TRBV6-1 to TRBJ1-5, with D possibly matching TRBD1 (5 bases). Germline V lookup: CDR1 MNHNS, CDR2 SASEGT. The V end lost 7 bases, the J end lost 0 bases, and 10 bases lay between the germline ends. This CDR3 has 14 residues. The CDR3 sequence: CASKQGYSNQPQHF. The DNA for the CDR3 is TGTGCCAGCAAGCAGGGTTATAGCAATCAGCCCCAGCATTTT.

The chain combines TRBV7-2 with TRBJ1-4; D perhaps matches TRBD1 (5 bases). This CDR3 region has 16 residues. In germline, CDR1 is SGHTA, CDR2 FQGNSA. Trimming left V 3 bases short and J 6 bases short, with 17 bases between. CDR3 protein: CASSLLAGARYEKLFF. The CDR3, as DNA: TGTGCCAGCAGCTTGCTTGCCGGGGCTCGGTATGAAAAACTGTTTTTT.

The V call is TRBV4-2, the J call TRBJ1-1, with TRBD1 matching over 9 bases. V was clipped by 0 bases and J by 2 bases; unmatched bases: 7. The CDR3 runs 17 residues. The germline CDR1 and CDR2 sequences are LGHNA and YNFKEQ. CDR3 coding DNA: TGTGCCAGCAGCCAAGAGGGATTACAGGGGGCTAACACTGAAGCTTTCTTT. Amino acid sequence: CASSQEGLQGANTEAFF.